The 10 T cell receptor beta chains presented below share a single source sample, sequenced in a study of T-cell reconstitution after alpha-beta-depleted transplantation in children. As it was prepared, the TCRbeta library received unique molecular identifiers. TCRdb independently ran MiXCR on the PCR reads; one entry per CDR3 protein. The table records about 98,000 distinct CDR3 sequences, less than 25% of them present only once. Sequences were derived from PBMCs, sampled before TCRalphabeta/CD19-depleted stem cell transplant. The receptors were sampled from a boy aged 2-15 years with acute lymphoblastic leukemia, due to receive a stem cell transplant.

V gene TRBV5-1 combines with J gene TRBJ1-1; D perhaps matches TRBD1 (5 bases). The CDR3 has 14 residues. Trimming removed 5 bases at V and 4 bases at J, with 15 bases between. Germline V gene lookup returns CDR1 SGHRS and CDR2 YFSETQ. The CDR3 DNA sequence: TGCGCCAGCAGTCCGGCAGGGCGGTTCACTGAAGCTTTCTTT. It specifies CASSPAGRFTEAFF.

This clonotype was recorded a few times. V gene TRBV5-6 combines with J gene TRBJ2-3; a weak D match, TRBD1 (6 bases). The V end was cut by 1 base, the J end by 3 bases, with 12 bases between. In germline, CDR1 is SGHDT, CDR2 YYEEEE. The CDR3 length is 15 residues. The CDR3, as DNA: TGTGCCAGCAGCTTGAAGGACAGAGCAACAGATACGCAGTATTTT. Amino acid sequence: CASSLKDRATDTQYF.

This clonotype has only a few counts. V and J are TRBV28 and TRBJ2-7; 11 nucleotides match TRBD1. The CDR3 spans 15 residues. CDR1 MDHEN and CDR2 SYDVKM come from the germline V gene. The junction had 10 bases not matched to a gene; V was cut back by 4 bases and J by 8 bases. The CDR3 is CASSSPGQGGWQQYF. Written as DNA, the CDR3 is TGTGCCAGCAGTTCGCCGGGACAGGGGGGTTGGCAGCAGTACTTC.

The chain carries TRBV12-3 or TRBV12-4 and TRBJ1-2, with TRBD1 as a possible D gene (5 bases). The length of the CDR3 is 17 residues. Trimming took 3 bases from V and 7 from J, leaving 24 bases between them. The chain's CDR3 is CASSLGGVGTFTGGYTF. The CDR3 DNA reads TGTGCCAGCAGTTTGGGGGGGGTCGGGACGTTTACCGGTGGCTACACCTTC.

This chain uses TRBV28 with TRBJ1-5, with TRBD1 matching over 7 bases. The trim removed 6 bases at V and 5 bases at J, leaving 7 bases unmatched. Germline-derived CDR1 and CDR2 are MDHEN and SYDVKM. CDR3 length: 14 residues. DNA for the CDR3: TGTGCCAGCAGCCTGACAGGGTTTGATCAGCCCCAGCATTTT. This translates into CASSLTGFDQPQHF.

This chain connects TRBV5-6 to TRBJ2-4; perhaps D is TRBD1 or TRBD2 (5 bases each). The CDR3 covers 17 residues. Trimming shortened V by 4 bases and J by 0 bases, and 17 bases separated the two germline ends. In germline, CDR1 is SGHDT, CDR2 YYEEEE. CDR3 in DNA: TGTGCCAGCAGCCCTTATGCCACCGGGACAGCCAAAAACATTCAGTACTTC. Encoded protein: CASSPYATGTAKNIQYF.

This chain connects TRBV18 to TRBJ2-2; D is perhaps TRBD2 (5 bases). Germline CDR1 is KGHSH and CDR2 is LQKENI. Trimming cost V 5 bases and J 6 bases, with 10 bases left between them. This CDR3 has 13 amino acids. CDR3 loop: CASSTGIAGELFF. The CDR3 region has the DNA TGTGCCAGCTCAACGGGGATAGCCGGGGAGCTGTTTTTT. Based on the CDR3 plus reference TRBV18 and TRBJ2-2, the full variable domain is NAGVMQNPRHLVRRRGQEARLRCSPMKGHSHVYWYRQLPEEGLKFMVYLQKENIIDESGMPKERFSAEFPKEGPSILRIQQVVRGDSAAYFCASSTGIAGELFFGEGSRLTVL.

This clonotype turned up a few times. The chain links TRBV7-2 to TRBJ1-3; D is unresolved. Germline V gene data show CDR1 as SGHTA and CDR2 as FQGNSA. Trimming left V 4 bases short and J 4 bases short, with 5 bases between. This CDR3 comprises 12 residues. CDR3 nucleotide sequence: TGTGCCAGCAGCTCCCCCGGAAACACCATATATTTT. It translates to CASSSPGNTIYF.

The chain joins TRBV3-1 to TRBJ2-7; D is unresolved. The CDR3 runs to 12 residues. Germline loops: CDR1 LGHDT, CDR2 YNNKEL (reference sequence). Trimming removed 0 bases from V and 12 bases from J, with 12 bases in between. CDR3 DNA: TGTGCCAGCAGCCAAGATTCCCAGACACTGTACTTC. Its translation is CASSQDSQTLYF.

This clonotype has more than one count but fewer than ten. This chain links TRBV10-3 with TRBJ2-1; 9 nucleotides align to TRBD2. Per the germline V gene, CDR1 is ENHRY and CDR2 is SYGVKD. V lost 11 bases and J lost 10; bases outside the gene matches: 12. The CDR3 covers 13 residues. CDR3 residues: CASTSGGAEEQFF. CDR3 sequence (DNA): TGTGCCTCGACTAGCGGAGGGGCGGAGGAGCAGTTCTTC.